What follows is one T cell receptor beta chain and its context. Per the study methods: Researchers report that nucleated cell counts were estimated from reference gene primer amplification. Repertoires were generated with immunoSEQ multiplex PCR, while TCRdb's copy carries only in-frame clones and drops some. V and J calls plus clone size are reproduced from that table; the DNA served to infer D and trimming. The sample includes around 70,000 clones, about four fifths seen only once; the top ten take around 21%. The data originate from a study of blood T cell repertoires in COVID-19. The overall study: The United States, Italy and Spain supplied acute and convalescent COVID-19 samples. T cells, B-cell-depleted T cells, or PBMCs provided the cDNA or gDNA that served as material.

V lost 10 bases, J lost 7 bases, and 7 bases lay in between. The CDR3 has 9 amino acids. Germline CDR1 is SGHNT and CDR2 is YENEEA. The chain uses TRBV11-3 and TRBJ1-1; D possibly corresponds to TRBD1 (5 bases). The sequence came from a man in his 70s with acute or convalescent COVID-19. What was sequenced was peripheral blood. The CDR3 bases are TGTGCCACCGACAGTGAAGCTTTCTTT. This encodes CATDSEAFF.